This T cell receptor beta chain stems from a study of T-cell memory formation after mild COVID-19. TCRdb redid the calling of the 5' RACE reads with MiXCR, one entry per CDR3 protein. In the table there are 450,000 to 650,000 distinct CDR3 sequences, 20% of which are singletons. V lost 5 bases to trimming and J lost 3 bases, with 13 bases between them. Germline-derived CDR1 and CDR2 are GTSNPN and SVGIG (reference sequence). The CDR3 is 13 amino acids. The sample was PBMCs or a T cell subset sorted from them (not recorded which). The J gene is TRBJ1-1, the V gene TRBV30; D not resolved. The source is an adult woman who had mild COVID-19 (a few samples of this study predate the infection). Cell type and time point are not known. The CDR3 spells CAWAGVYDTEAFF. CDR3 DNA: TGTGCCTGGGCCGGGGTTTACGACACTGAAGCTTTCTTT.